This T cell receptor beta chain emerged from a study of blood T cell repertoires in COVID-19. Study overall: Researchers got acute and convalescent COVID-19 samples from the United States, Italy and Spain. In each case, the material was cDNA or gDNA derived from T cells, B-cell-depleted T cells, or PBMCs.

As handled by the study authors: Counts of nucleated cells, estimated from reference gene primer amplification, were obtained. The method was immunoSEQ multiplex PCR; TCRdb's version includes in-frame clones alone and lacks a portion of them. That table furnishes V, J and clone size, whereas the DNA furnished D and trimming. The sample consists of 200,000 to 300,000 clones, about four fifths of them appearing once. Patients at the Seattle site were enrolled during active infection and followed longitudinally. Trimming left V 3 bases short and J 4 bases short, with 10 bases between. CDR3 length: 13 amino acids. In germline, CDR1 is SGHTA, CDR2 FQGNSA.

V is TRBV7-2 and J is TRBJ2-7; D remains ambiguous. The receptor's source is a woman aged 80 or over with COVID-19, enrolled during active disease. Sequenced: peripheral blood. The CDR3 bases are TGTGCCAGCAGCTTTTCTTATGCGTACGAGCAGTACTTC. Amino acid sequence: CASSFSYAYEQYF.